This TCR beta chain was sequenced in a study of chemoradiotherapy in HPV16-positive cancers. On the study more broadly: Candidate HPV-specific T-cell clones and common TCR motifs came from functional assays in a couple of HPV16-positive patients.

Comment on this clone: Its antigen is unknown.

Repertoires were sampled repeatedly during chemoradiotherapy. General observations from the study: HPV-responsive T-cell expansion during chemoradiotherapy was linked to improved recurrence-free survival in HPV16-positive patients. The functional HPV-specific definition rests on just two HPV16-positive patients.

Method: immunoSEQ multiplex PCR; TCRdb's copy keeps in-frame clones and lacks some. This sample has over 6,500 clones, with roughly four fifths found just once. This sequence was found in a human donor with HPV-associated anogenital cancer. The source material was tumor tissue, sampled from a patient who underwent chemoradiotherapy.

The CDR3 DNA reads TGTGCCAGCAGCGTAGATGCAGTCGGGGTCAATGAGCAGTTCTTC. This gives the protein CASSVDAVGVNEQFF. The V call is TRBV9, the J call TRBJ2-1; TRBD2 might be the D (5 bases). CDR3 length equals 15 residues. Germline CDR1 is SGDLS and CDR2 is YYNGEE. V gave up 0 bases and J gave up 6 bases, with 13 bases separating them.